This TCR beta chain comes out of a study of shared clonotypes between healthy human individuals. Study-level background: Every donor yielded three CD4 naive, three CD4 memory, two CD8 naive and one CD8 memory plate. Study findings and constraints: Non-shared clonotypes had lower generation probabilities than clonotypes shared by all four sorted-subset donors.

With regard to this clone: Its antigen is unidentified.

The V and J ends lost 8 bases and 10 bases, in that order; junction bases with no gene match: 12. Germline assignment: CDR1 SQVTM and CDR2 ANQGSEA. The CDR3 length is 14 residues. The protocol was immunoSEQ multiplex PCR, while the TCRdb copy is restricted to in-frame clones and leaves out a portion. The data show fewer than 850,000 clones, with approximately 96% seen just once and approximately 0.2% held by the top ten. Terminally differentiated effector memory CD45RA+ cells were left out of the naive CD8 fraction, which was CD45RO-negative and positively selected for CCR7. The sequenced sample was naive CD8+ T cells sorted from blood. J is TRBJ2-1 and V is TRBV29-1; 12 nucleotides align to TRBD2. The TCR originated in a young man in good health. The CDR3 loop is CSLQGLAGTGEQFF. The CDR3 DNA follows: TGCAGCCTTCAAGGACTAGCGGGGACGGGCGAGCAGTTCTTC.